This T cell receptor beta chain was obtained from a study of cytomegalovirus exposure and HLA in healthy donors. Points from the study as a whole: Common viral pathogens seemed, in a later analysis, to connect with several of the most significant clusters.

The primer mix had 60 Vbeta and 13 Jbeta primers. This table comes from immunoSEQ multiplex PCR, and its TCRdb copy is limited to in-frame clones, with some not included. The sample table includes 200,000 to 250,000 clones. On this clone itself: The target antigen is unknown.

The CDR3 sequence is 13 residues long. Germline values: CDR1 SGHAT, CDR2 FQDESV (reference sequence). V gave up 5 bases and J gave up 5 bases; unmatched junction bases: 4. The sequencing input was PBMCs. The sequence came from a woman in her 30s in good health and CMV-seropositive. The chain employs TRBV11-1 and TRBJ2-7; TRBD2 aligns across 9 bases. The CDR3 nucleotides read TGTGCCAGCAGCCTGCGGGGGGGCAACGAGCAGTACTTC. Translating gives CASSLRGGNEQYF.